What follows describes a single TCR beta chain. This specimen belongs to a study of T cell changes during pregnancy in multiple sclerosis. TCRdb's table, derived via immunoSEQ multiplex PCR, lists solely in-frame clones and lacks some. This sample has some 80,000 clones, with over 85% found just once. Trimming left V 1 base short and J 8 bases short, with 8 bases between. In germline, CDR1 is SNHLY, CDR2 FYNNEI. The CDR3 loop spans 13 amino acids. This clonotype was obtained from a female donor with multiple sclerosis, enrolled in a pregnancy study. The chain uses TRBV2 and TRBJ2-2, with no clear D. The material was CD4+ T cells from peripheral blood mononuclear cells, obtained after pregnancy. CDR3 protein: CASSEGSTGELFF. As DNA, the CDR3 is TGTGCCAGCAGTGAAGGGAGTACTGGGGAGCTGTTTTTT.